This TCR beta chain is from a study of blood T cell repertoires in COVID-19. Study background: Nucleic acid was either cDNA or gDNA, and it came from T cells, B-cell-depleted T cells, or PBMCs.

As originally analysed: Amplification of reference gene primers provided the estimated nucleated cell counts. Some clones are missing from TCRdb's copy, which holds only in-frame ones; the method was immunoSEQ multiplex PCR. Clone size and the V and J calls come from that table; the DNA yielded D and trimming. The data contain approximately 270,000 clones, 80% to 90% of them singletons. Germline values: CDR1 SEHNR, CDR2 FQNEAQ (reference sequence). The CDR3 loop spans 13 amino acids. V lost 8 bases and J lost 4, with 14 bases in between. Sequencing used peripheral blood. The chain employs TRBV7-9 and TRBJ1-1; D unclear. This clonotype originated in a man in his thirties or forties with acute or convalescent COVID-19. CDR3 loop: CASLLGVGTEAFF. DNA of the CDR3: TGTGCCAGCCTCCTCGGGGTAGGCACTGAAGCTTTCTTT. Complete variable domain (other parts from reference TRBV7-9 and TRBJ1-1): DTGVSQNPRHKITKRGQNVTFRCDPISEHNRLYWYRQTLGQGPEFLTYFQNEAQLEKSRLLSDRFSAERPKGSFSTLEIQRTEQGDSAMYLCASLLGVGTEAFFGQGTRLTVV.